Listed below are T cell receptor beta chains from one sample, sequenced in a study of shared clonotypes between healthy human individuals. Some clones are missing from TCRdb's copy, which holds only in-frame ones; the method was immunoSEQ multiplex PCR. This table holds around 500,000 clones, about 82% found once. The material sequenced was PBMCs. The source of these receptors is a woman between 40 and 50 years old in good health. Some clones in this sample may be carry-over from other donors' samples. The CDR3 runs from the conserved cysteine through the conserved F or W. The D gene is left open where the match is weak. Part of the rows lack a size; the others show once, few, many or a class for expanded clones.

CDR3 protein: CASSSNVNTGELFF; CDR3 DNA: TGTGCTAGCAGCTCGAATGTAAACACCGGGGAGCTGTTTTTT; clone size: many; D gene: NA; V gene: TRBV7-7; J gene: TRBJ2-2
CDR3 protein: CASSSREGASNQPQHF; CDR3 DNA: TGTGCCAGCAGTTCCCGGGAGGGGGCGAGCAATCAGCCCCAGCATTTT; clone size: NA; D gene: TRBD1; V gene: TRBV28; J gene: TRBJ1-5
CDR3 protein: CASRPGQDYEQYF; CDR3 DNA: TGTGCCAGCAGGCCCGGACAGGACTACGAGCAGTACTTC; clone size: NA; D gene: TRBD1; V gene: TRBV6-5; J gene: TRBJ2-7
CDR3 protein: CAISEGPSSSYEQYF; CDR3 DNA: TGTGCCATCAGTGAAGGTCCTAGCAGCTCCTACGAGCAGTACTTC; clone size: NA; D gene: NA; V gene: TRBV10-3; J gene: TRBJ2-7
CDR3 protein: CASSENPGYEQYF; CDR3 DNA: TGTGCCAGCAGTGAAAACCCGGGATACGAGCAGTACTTC; clone size: NA; D gene: NA; V gene: TRBV2; J gene: TRBJ2-7
CDR3 protein: CATSIGQGDNEKLFF; CDR3 DNA: TGTGCCACCAGCATCGGACAGGGAGATAATGAAAAACTGTTTTTT; clone size: few; D gene: TRBD1; V gene: TRBV15; J gene: TRBJ1-4
CDR3 protein: CASSLVQGGTEAFF; CDR3 DNA: TGTGCCAGCAGCTTAGTACAGGGCGGTACTGAAGCTTTCTTT; clone size: NA; D gene: NA; V gene: TRBV5-6; J gene: TRBJ1-1
CDR3 protein: CASSPGLLLDGELFF; CDR3 DNA: TGTGCCAGCTCACCTGGACTACTGCTGGACGGGGAGCTGTTTTTT; clone size: few; D gene: NA; V gene: TRBV18; J gene: TRBJ2-2
CDR3 protein: CAISLVPGELFF; CDR3 DNA: TGTGCCATCAGTCTGGTCCCCGGGGAGCTGTTTTTT; clone size: NA; D gene: NA; V gene: TRBV10-3; J gene: TRBJ2-2
CDR3 protein: CASSEGQGTYGYTF; CDR3 DNA: TGTGCCAGCAGTGAGGGACAGGGAACCTATGGCTACACCTTC; clone size: NA; D gene: TRBD1; V gene: TRBV6-1; J gene: TRBJ1-2
CDR3 protein: CASSPTGGKNIQYF; CDR3 DNA: TGTGCCAGCTCACCAACGGGGGGTAAAAACATTCAGTACTTC; clone size: few; D gene: TRBD2; V gene: TRBV18; J gene: TRBJ2-4
CDR3 protein: CTISESQGSTEAFF; CDR3 DNA: TGTACCATCAGTGAGTCGCAGGGTAGCACTGAAGCTTTCTTT; clone size: NA; D gene: NA; V gene: TRBV10-3; J gene: TRBJ1-1
CDR3 protein: CASSLVLGYTEAFF; CDR3 DNA: TGCGCCAGCAGCTTGGTTCTGGGGTACACTGAAGCTTTCTTT; clone size: few; D gene: NA; V gene: TRBV5-1; J gene: TRBJ1-1
CDR3 protein: CAAGQGGEQYF; CDR3 DNA: TGTGCCGCCGGACAGGGGGGCGAGCAGTACTTC; clone size: NA; D gene: TRBD1; V gene: TRBV2; J gene: TRBJ2-7
CDR3 protein: CAWTRGYGITEAFF; CDR3 DNA: TGTGCCTGGACCAGGGGATACGGAATCACTGAAGCTTTCTTT; clone size: once; D gene: NA; V gene: TRBV30; J gene: TRBJ1-1
CDR3 protein: CASSSSSSTDTQYF; CDR3 DNA: TGTGCCAGCAGCTCAAGCTCTAGCACAGATACGCAGTATTTT; clone size: NA; D gene: NA; V gene: TRBV5-4; J gene: TRBJ2-3
CDR3 protein: CASSRVWGSGANVLTF; CDR3 DNA: TGTGCCAGCAGTCGTGTATGGGGTTCTGGGGCCAACGTCCTGACTTTC; clone size: NA; D gene: NA; V gene: TRBV6-6; J gene: TRBJ2-6
CDR3 protein: CASSKGPGTSDEQFF; CDR3 DNA: TGTGCCAGCAGCAAAGGGCCTGGGACTAGCGATGAGCAGTTCTTC; clone size: NA; D gene: NA; V gene: TRBV21-1; J gene: TRBJ2-1
CDR3 protein: CASSFGRGRETQYF; CDR3 DNA: TGTGCCAGCAGCTTTGGGCGAGGGAGGGAGACCCAGTACTTC; clone size: few; D gene: NA; V gene: TRBV7-9; J gene: TRBJ2-5
CDR3 protein: CASSHNQPTDTQYF; CDR3 DNA: TGTGCCAGCAGCCATAATCAACCCACAGATACGCAGTATTTT; clone size: NA; D gene: NA; V gene: TRBV7-9; J gene: TRBJ2-3
CDR3 protein: CASSELRGDTEAFF; CDR3 DNA: TGTGCCAGCAGTGAACTGCGAGGGGACACTGAAGCTTTCTTT; clone size: NA; D gene: NA; V gene: TRBV6-1; J gene: TRBJ1-1
CDR3 protein: CASNRGDTEAFF; CDR3 DNA: TGTGCCAGCAACAGAGGGGACACTGAAGCTTTCTTT; clone size: NA; D gene: NA; V gene: TRBV6-1; J gene: TRBJ1-1
CDR3 protein: CASSPIGTGELFF; CDR3 DNA: TGTGCCAGCAGTCCTATAGGCACCGGGGAGCTGTTTTTT; clone size: NA; D gene: NA; V gene: TRBV28; J gene: TRBJ2-2
CDR3 protein: CASSLRMADTQYF; CDR3 DNA: TGTGCCAGCAGCTTACGCATGGCAGATACGCAGTATTTT; clone size: NA; D gene: NA; V gene: TRBV7-3; J gene: TRBJ2-3
CDR3 protein: CASSPTGTSGRRNEQFF; CDR3 DNA: TGTGCCAGCAGCCCCACCGGGACTAGCGGGAGAAGGAATGAGCAGTTCTTC; clone size: once; D gene: TRBD2; V gene: TRBV7-2; J gene: TRBJ2-1
CDR3 protein: CASSLSRIVDTQYF; CDR3 DNA: TGTGCCAGCAGTTTAAGCCGGATCGTCGATACGCAGTATTTT; clone size: NA; D gene: NA; V gene: TRBV27; J gene: TRBJ2-3
CDR3 protein: CASQGLNTGELFF; CDR3 DNA: TGTGCCAGTCAGGGACTTAACACCGGGGAGCTGTTTTTT; clone size: NA; D gene: NA; V gene: TRBV7-2; J gene: TRBJ2-2
CDR3 protein: CASSPQGMNTGELFF; CDR3 DNA: TGTGCCAGCTCACCCCAGGGCATGAACACCGGGGAGCTGTTTTTT; clone size: NA; D gene: NA; V gene: TRBV18; J gene: TRBJ2-2
CDR3 protein: CSVAEGPEQYF; CDR3 DNA: TGCAGCGTGGCAGAGGGACCCGAGCAGTACTTC; clone size: NA; D gene: NA; V gene: TRBV29-1; J gene: TRBJ2-7
CDR3 protein: CASSLSYEQYF; CDR3 DNA: TGTGCCAGCAGTCTCAGTTACGAGCAGTACTTC; clone size: NA; D gene: NA; V gene: TRBV2; J gene: TRBJ2-7
CDR3 protein: CASSLTARLIQYF; CDR3 DNA: TGTGCCAGCAGTTTAACGGCAAGGCTTATTCAGTACTTC; clone size: NA; D gene: NA; V gene: TRBV27; J gene: TRBJ2-4
CDR3 protein: CASSLRGGNLGTQYF; CDR3 DNA: TGTGCCAGCAGTTTAAGGGGGGGCAATTTGGGGACCCAGTACTTC; clone size: NA; D gene: NA; V gene: TRBV28; J gene: TRBJ2-5
CDR3 protein: CASSLDATNEKLFF; CDR3 DNA: TGCGCCAGCAGCTTGGATGCAACTAATGAAAAACTGTTTTTT; clone size: NA; D gene: NA; V gene: TRBV5-1; J gene: TRBJ1-4
CDR3 protein: CASSVGLGGANVLTF; CDR3 DNA: TGTGCCAGCAGCGTAGGATTGGGTGGGGCCAACGTCCTGACTTTC; clone size: NA; D gene: NA; V gene: TRBV9; J gene: TRBJ2-6
CDR3 protein: CASSSNRGRQETQYF; CDR3 DNA: TGTGCCAGCAGCTCGAACAGGGGGCGTCAAGAGACCCAGTACTTC; clone size: NA; D gene: TRBD1; V gene: TRBV7-6; J gene: TRBJ2-5
CDR3 protein: CASSVGRTSVTDTQYF; CDR3 DNA: TGTGCCAGCAGCGTGGGAAGGACTAGCGTCACAGATACGCAGTATTTT; clone size: few; D gene: TRBD2; V gene: TRBV9; J gene: TRBJ2-3
CDR3 protein: CASSVGLITGELFF; CDR3 DNA: TGTGCCAGCAGCGTGGGACTTATCACCGGGGAGCTGTTTTTT; clone size: NA; D gene: NA; V gene: TRBV9; J gene: TRBJ2-2
CDR3 protein: CAISEPGTDTQYF; CDR3 DNA: TGTGCCATCAGTGAGCCGGGCACAGATACGCAGTATTTT; clone size: few; D gene: NA; V gene: TRBV10-3; J gene: TRBJ2-3
CDR3 protein: CASSSMTVDQPQHF; CDR3 DNA: TGTGCCAGCAGCTCCATGACGGTGGATCAGCCCCAGCATTTT; clone size: NA; D gene: NA; V gene: TRBV7-2; J gene: TRBJ1-5
CDR3 protein: CASSHNIGQGSTEAFF; CDR3 DNA: TGTGCCAGCAGCCATAATATAGGGCAGGGCAGCACTGAAGCTTTCTTT; clone size: NA; D gene: NA; V gene: TRBV5-4; J gene: TRBJ1-1
CDR3 protein: CASSLGQFPDTQYF; CDR3 DNA: TGCGCCAGCAGCTTGGGCCAGTTTCCAGATACGCAGTATTTT; clone size: NA; D gene: NA; V gene: TRBV5-1; J gene: TRBJ2-3
CDR3 protein: CASVRSGNFYNEQFF; CDR3 DNA: TGTGCCAGCGTCCGTAGCGGTAATTTCTACAATGAGCAGTTCTTC; clone size: NA; D gene: NA; V gene: TRBV6-6; J gene: TRBJ2-1
CDR3 protein: CASNHWPGGSYEQYF; CDR3 DNA: TGTGCCAGCAACCACTGGCCTGGGGGCTCCTACGAGCAGTACTTC; clone size: NA; D gene: NA; V gene: TRBV2; J gene: TRBJ2-7
CDR3 protein: CATSLVLPPYEQYF; CDR3 DNA: TGTGCCACCTCACTAGTCTTACCTCCCTACGAGCAGTACTTC; clone size: NA; D gene: NA; V gene: TRBV19; J gene: TRBJ2-7
CDR3 protein: CASSARLADNNEQFF; CDR3 DNA: TGTGCCAGCAGCGCACGACTAGCGGATAACAATGAGCAGTTCTTC; clone size: NA; D gene: TRBD2; V gene: TRBV9; J gene: TRBJ2-1
CDR3 protein: CSAQTGDGSDTQYF; CDR3 DNA: TGCAGCGCCCAGACAGGGGACGGCTCGGATACGCAGTATTTT; clone size: NA; D gene: TRBD1; V gene: TRBV29-1; J gene: TRBJ2-3
CDR3 protein: CASSNLGTGGETQYF; CDR3 DNA: TGCGCCAGCAGTAACCTAGGGACAGGGGGAGAGACCCAGTACTTC; clone size: NA; D gene: TRBD1; V gene: TRBV10-2; J gene: TRBJ2-5
CDR3 protein: CASSLNEARGGNEQFF; CDR3 DNA: TGTGCCAGCAGCTTGAATGAGGCGCGGGGGGGGAATGAGCAGTTCTTC; clone size: NA; D gene: TRBD2; V gene: TRBV5-4; J gene: TRBJ2-1
CDR3 protein: CSVVLGLAGGETQYF; CDR3 DNA: TGCAGCGTTGTTTTAGGCCTAGCGGGAGGTGAGACCCAGTACTTC; clone size: few; D gene: TRBD2; V gene: TRBV29-1; J gene: TRBJ2-5
CDR3 protein: CATSRDQGSHNEQFF; CDR3 DNA: TGTGCCACCAGCAGAGATCAGGGCAGCCATAATGAGCAGTTCTTC; clone size: NA; D gene: NA; V gene: TRBV15; J gene: TRBJ2-1
CDR3 protein: CASSPRAGELFF; CDR3 DNA: TGTGCCAGCTCACCGAGGGCCGGGGAGCTGTTTTTT; clone size: NA; D gene: NA; V gene: TRBV18; J gene: TRBJ2-2
CDR3 protein: CASSLLTGDRQYF; CDR3 DNA: TGTGCCAGCAGCCTCCTTACCGGGGACAGGCAGTACTTC; clone size: NA; D gene: TRBD1; V gene: TRBV7-2; J gene: TRBJ2-7
CDR3 protein: CASSLAGRTYNEQFF; CDR3 DNA: TGTGCCAGCAGTTTAGCGGGAAGGACCTACAATGAGCAGTTCTTC; clone size: NA; D gene: NA; V gene: TRBV28; J gene: TRBJ2-1